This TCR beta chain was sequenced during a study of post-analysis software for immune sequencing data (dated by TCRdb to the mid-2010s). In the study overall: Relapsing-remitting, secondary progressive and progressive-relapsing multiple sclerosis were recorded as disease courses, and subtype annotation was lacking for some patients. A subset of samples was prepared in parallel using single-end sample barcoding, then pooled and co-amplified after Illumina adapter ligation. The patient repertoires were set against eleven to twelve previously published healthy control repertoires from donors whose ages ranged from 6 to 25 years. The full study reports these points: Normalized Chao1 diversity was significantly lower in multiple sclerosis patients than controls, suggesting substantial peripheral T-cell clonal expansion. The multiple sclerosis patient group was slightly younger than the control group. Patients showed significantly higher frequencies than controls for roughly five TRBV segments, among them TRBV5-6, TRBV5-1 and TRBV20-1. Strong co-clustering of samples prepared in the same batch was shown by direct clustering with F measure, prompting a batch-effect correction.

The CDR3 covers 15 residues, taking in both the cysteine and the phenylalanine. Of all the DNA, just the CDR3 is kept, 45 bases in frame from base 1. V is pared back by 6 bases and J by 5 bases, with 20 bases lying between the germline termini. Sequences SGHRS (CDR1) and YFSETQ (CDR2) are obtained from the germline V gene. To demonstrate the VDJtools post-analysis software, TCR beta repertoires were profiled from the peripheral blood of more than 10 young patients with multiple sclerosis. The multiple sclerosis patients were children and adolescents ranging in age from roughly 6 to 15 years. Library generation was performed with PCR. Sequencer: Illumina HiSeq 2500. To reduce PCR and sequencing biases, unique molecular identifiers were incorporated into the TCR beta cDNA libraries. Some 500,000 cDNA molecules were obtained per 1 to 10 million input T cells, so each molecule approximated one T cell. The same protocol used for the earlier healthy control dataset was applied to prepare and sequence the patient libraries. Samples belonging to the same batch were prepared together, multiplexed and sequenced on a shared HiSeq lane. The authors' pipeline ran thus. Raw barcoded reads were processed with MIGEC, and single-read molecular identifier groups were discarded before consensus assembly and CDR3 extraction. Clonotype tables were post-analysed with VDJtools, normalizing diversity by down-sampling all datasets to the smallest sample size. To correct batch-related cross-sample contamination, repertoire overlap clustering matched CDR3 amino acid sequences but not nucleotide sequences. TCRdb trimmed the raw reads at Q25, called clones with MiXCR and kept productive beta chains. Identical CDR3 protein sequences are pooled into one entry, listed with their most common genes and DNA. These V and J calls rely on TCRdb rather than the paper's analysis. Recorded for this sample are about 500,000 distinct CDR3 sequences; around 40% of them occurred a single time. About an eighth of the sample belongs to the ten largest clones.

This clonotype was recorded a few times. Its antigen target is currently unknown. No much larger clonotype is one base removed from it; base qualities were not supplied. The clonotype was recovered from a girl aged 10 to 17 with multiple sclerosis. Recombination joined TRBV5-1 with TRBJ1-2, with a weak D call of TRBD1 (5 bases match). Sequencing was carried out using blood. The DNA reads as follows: TGCGCCAGCAAGCACGCATTACAGGTTGATTATGGCTACACCTTC. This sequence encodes CASKHALQVDYGYTF.